The 25 T cell receptor beta chains reported below all come from one sample, sequenced in a study of cytomegalovirus exposure and HLA in healthy donors. The PCR was carried out with 60 Vbeta primers and 13 Jbeta primers. Sequenced by immunoSEQ multiplex PCR; TCRdb stores in-frame clones only, minus some. The repertoire holds 100,000 to 150,000 clones, with around 79% as singletons. The sequencing input was PBMCs. The receptors shown here come from a woman aged 40 to 50 in good health and CMV-seronegative.

This chain links TRBV28 with TRBJ1-4, with a possible D match to TRBD1 (5 bases). CDR3 length: 17 residues. CDR1 and CDR2 from the germline V gene are MDHEN and SYDVKM. V lost 1 base and J 4 bases, leaving 16 bases between the germline ends. Here the CDR3 reads CASSLSFSGGDNEKLFF. The CDR3 DNA is TGTGCCAGCAGTTTATCCTTCTCTGGGGGGGATAATGAAAAACTGTTTTTT.

This chain joins TRBV4-2 and TRBJ1-2, with D unresolved. The CDR3 has 13 residues. Germline loops: CDR1 LGHNA, CDR2 YNFKEQ. The V and J ends lost 0 bases and 4 bases respectively, with 6 bases between them. The CDR3, as DNA: TGTGCCAGCAGCCAAGATCCCGGCTATGGCTACACCTTC. Protein product: CASSQDPGYGYTF.

This clone was seen a few times. The chain employs TRBV27 and TRBJ1-6, with 7 bases matching TRBD1. The CDR3 is 14 amino acids. Germline V gene lookup returns CDR1 MNHEY and CDR2 SMNVEV (reference sequence). J gave up 10 bases and V 6 bases, and 9 bases lay outside the gene matches. The CDR3 nucleotides read TGTGCCAGCAGAATCACAGGGGTCGGATCACCCCTCCACTTT. This sequence encodes CASRITGVGSPLHF.

This chain joins TRBV2 and TRBJ2-3, with D perhaps TRBD1 (6 bases). Germline V gives CDR1 SNHLY, CDR2 FYNNEI. The CDR3 runs 13 residues. Between the trimmed V and J ends, which lost 7 bases and 6 bases, there was a span of 14 bases. The CDR3 sequence: CASKGGDPDTQYF. In DNA form, the CDR3 reads TGTGCCAGCAAAGGGGGAGACCCCGATACGCAGTATTTT.

This rearrangement joins TRBV11-2 to TRBJ2-5; D possibly corresponds to TRBD2 (5 bases). The CDR3 covers 14 residues. With 5 bases removed from V and 5 bases from J, the gap between germline ends came to 15 bases. The V gene's germline CDR1 is SGHAT and CDR2 FQNNGV. The CDR3 is CASSPPGDGETQYF. In nucleotides, the CDR3 is TGTGCCAGCAGCCCCCCCGGGGATGGGGAGACCCAGTACTTC.

This rearrangement joins TRBV5-1 to TRBJ2-1; possible D gene TRBD2, 5 bases. The germline V gene encodes CDR1 SGHRS and CDR2 YFSETQ. Trimming pared 4 bases from V and 9 bases from J, leaving 14 bases between. The CDR3 sequence is 13 residues long. The CDR3 loop reads CASSVDLRGEQFF. CDR3 DNA sequence: TGCGCCAGCAGCGTGGACCTACGGGGTGAGCAGTTCTTC.

Worth noting for this clone: The sample carries other DNA sequences with the same CDR3. The chain links TRBV28 to TRBJ1-2, with D tentatively TRBD1 (6 bases). The CDR3 runs to 13 residues. Trimming left V 2 bases short and J 7 bases short, with 11 bases between. Per the germline V gene, CDR1 is MDHEN and CDR2 is SYDVKM. The DNA for the CDR3 is TGTGCCAGCAGTTTAGGCCAAGGGGGTGGCTACACCTTC. Its protein product is CASSLGQGGGYTF.

J is TRBJ2-5 and V is TRBV5-5; D is perhaps TRBD2 (5 bases). The CDR3 length is 14 residues. Trimming stripped 4 bases from V and 3 bases from J, with 13 bases between. Germline values: CDR1 SGHKS, CDR2 YYEKEE (reference sequence). The CDR3 loop is CASSDGGLKETQYF. CDR3 in DNA: TGTGCCAGCAGCGACGGAGGACTCAAAGAGACCCAGTACTTC.

This clone came up a few times. The V call is TRBV5-4, the J call TRBJ2-7; 14 positions match TRBD2. The CDR3 is 15 amino acids. With 4 bases clipped from V and 5 bases from J, the junction kept 5 bases outside the gene matches. Germline-derived CDR1 and CDR2 are SGHNT and YYREEE (reference sequence). The CDR3 nucleotides are TGTGCCAGCAGCAGCCGACTAGCGGGAGGGGACGAGCAGTACTTC. Amino acids: CASSSRLAGGDEQYF.

This clone is a singleton in its sample. The rearrangement joins TRBV10-2 to TRBJ2-6, with D maybe TRBD2 (5 bases). Germline CDR1 and CDR2: WSHSY and SAAADI. Deletions cut 3 bases from V and 0 bases from J, with 12 bases between. This CDR3 spans 17 amino acids. Written as DNA, the CDR3 is TGCGCCAGCAGTGATGCGGGTACAAGCTCTGGGGCCAACGTCCTGACTTTC. The encoded protein is CASSDAGTSSGANVLTF.

The V call is TRBV4-3, the J call TRBJ2-1, with D unresolved. CDR1 LGHNA and CDR2 YSLEER come from the germline V gene. V was cut by 4 bases and J by 2 bases, with 6 bases left in between. The length of the CDR3 is 13 residues. The CDR3 DNA reads as TGCGCCAGCAGCCCTAGGACCTACAATGAGCAGTTCTTC. Translated: CASSPRTYNEQFF.

This clone was counted a single time. This chain connects TRBV9 to TRBJ1-2; 9 bases fit TRBD1. The junction had 7 bases not matched to a gene; V was cut back by 3 bases and J by 7 bases. Germline CDR1 is SGDLS and CDR2 is YYNGEE. This CDR3 is 14 amino acids long. The CDR3 sequence: CASSAHRGQGGYTF. In DNA form, the CDR3 reads TGTGCCAGCAGCGCCCACAGGGGGCAGGGTGGCTACACCTTC.

The V call is TRBV4-1, the J call TRBJ1-5; the D is unclear. V shed 0 bases and J shed 4 bases, with 7 bases lying between them. The CDR3 totals 14 residues. The germline V gene encodes CDR1 MGHRA and CDR2 YSYEKL. In nucleotides, the CDR3 is TGCGCCAGCAGCCAAGAGGGAGGGAATCAGCCCCAGCATTTT. Translating it yields CASSQEGGNQPQHF.

This clone showed up just a few times. The rearrangement uses TRBV2 and TRBJ2-3, with D possibly being TRBD2 (5 bases). Per the germline V gene, CDR1 is SNHLY and CDR2 is FYNNEI. CDR3 length equals 14 residues. V lost 7 bases and J lost 0, with 11 bases in between. The CDR3 is CASINRLSTDTQYF. In nucleotides, the CDR3 is TGTGCCAGCATCAACAGACTAAGCACAGATACGCAGTATTTT.

CDR3 nucleotides: TGTGCCAGCTCAGCGACGGTACAGGGCGGGGGCACTGAAGCTTTCTTT. It encodes CASSATVQGGGTEAFF. The chain is built from TRBV18 and TRBJ1-1; TRBD1 is a possible D gene (6 bases). Deletions cut 5 bases from V and 4 bases from J, with 20 bases between. The germline V gene has CDR1 KGHSH and CDR2 LQKENI. The CDR3 covers 16 residues.

The chain employs TRBV28 and TRBJ2-1; weak D call: TRBD2 (6 bases). The CDR3 is 16 amino acids. Trimming removed 6 bases at V and 4 bases at J, with 19 bases between. Looked up from germline, CDR1 is MDHEN and CDR2 is SYDVKM. CDR3 sequence reads: CASSPFHGLPYNEQFF. The CDR3 bases are TGTGCCAGCAGCCCTTTCCACGGACTACCGTACAATGAGCAGTTCTTC.

This clone was seen once. The V gene is TRBV5-4, the J gene TRBJ2-5, with TRBD1 identical over 7 bases. The germline V gene has CDR1 SGHNT and CDR2 YYREEE (reference sequence). The CDR3 length is 14 residues. V lost 4 bases to trimming and J lost 4 bases; unmatched junction nucleotides: 7. The CDR3 DNA reads TGTGCCAGCAGCCAAGGACAGGCAGGAGAGACCCAGTACTTC. Translating it yields CASSQGQAGETQYF.

The J gene is TRBJ2-7, the V gene TRBV6-5, with D possibly matching TRBD2 (6 bases). The CDR3 spans 16 residues. Per the germline V gene, CDR1 is MNHEY and CDR2 is SVGAGI. The V end was cut by 2 bases, the J end by 4 bases, with 18 bases between. CDR3 sequence reads: CASSYRGRDSGYEQYF. CDR3 nucleotide sequence: TGTGCCAGCAGTTACCGTGGCAGGGATAGCGGATACGAGCAGTACTTC.

In its sample, this clone was seen a few times. The genes are TRBV5-1 and TRBJ2-6, with 8 bases that match TRBD1. The CDR3 sequence is 16 residues long. V was pared by 4 bases and J by 2 bases, with 5 bases of the junction left unmatched. Germline assignment: CDR1 SGHRS and CDR2 YFSETQ. CDR3 nucleotide sequence: TGCGCCAGCAGCCGGCAGGGGGCTGCTGGGGCCAACGTCCTGACTTTC. Protein: CASSRQGAAGANVLTF.

The chain recombines TRBV19 with TRBJ2-7; D is perhaps TRBD2 (5 bases). Trimming took off 4 bases at V and 1 base at J, with 8 bases between the two ends. This CDR3 comprises 13 residues. CDR1 and CDR2 (germline): LNHDA, SQIVND (reference sequence). The CDR3 DNA reads TGTGCCAGTAGTACCCAGCGGTCCTACGAGCAGTACTTC. Translation gives CASSTQRSYEQYF.

The chain employs TRBV6-5 and TRBJ2-1, with 10 bases lining up with TRBD2. The CDR3 sequence is 13 residues long. With 5 bases clipped from V and 9 bases from J, the junction kept 4 bases outside the gene matches. Germline V CDR1 and CDR2: MNHEY, SVGAGI. CDR3 in DNA: TGTGCCAGCAGTCTCAGACTAGCGGGTGAGCAGTTCTTC. Encoded protein: CASSLRLAGEQFF.

The chain uses TRBV10-3 and TRBJ2-7; 11 nucleotides align to TRBD1. The CDR3 is made up of 18 amino acids. Germline lookup yields CDR1 ENHRY and CDR2 SYGVKD. V trimming: 0 bases; J trimming: 0 bases; junction bases outside the gene matches: 7. As DNA, the CDR3 is TGTGCCATCAGTGAGTCCGTCGGACAGGGGGCAAGCTCCTACGAGCAGTACTTC. It encodes CAISESVGQGASSYEQYF.

The rearrangement links TRBV19 to TRBJ1-1; weak D call: TRBD1 (5 bases). This CDR3 is 18 amino acids long. Trimming left V 3 bases short and J 1 base short, with 21 bases between. Germline CDR1 LNHDA, CDR2 SQIVND (reference sequence). CDR3 coding DNA: TGTGCCAGTAGTATCGGGGTAGGGAGGGGACCGGGGAACACTGAAGCTTTCTTT. Its translation: CASSIGVGRGPGNTEAFF. Supplemented by reference TRBV19 and TRBJ1-1, the full variable domain reads DGGITQSPKYLFRKEGQNVTLSCEQNLNHDAMYWYRQDPGQGLRLIYYSQIVNDFQKGDIAEGYSVSREKKESFPLTVTSAQKNPTAFYLCASSIGVGRGPGNTEAFFGQGTRLTVV.

This chain links TRBV19 with TRBJ1-5; D remains unclear. Looked up from germline, CDR1 is LNHDA and CDR2 is SQIVND (reference sequence). This CDR3 is 14 amino acids long. Deletions cut 8 bases from V and 0 bases from J, with 11 bases between. This CDR3 is CASRGVLSNQPQHF. The DNA for the CDR3 is TGTGCCAGTCGAGGAGTGCTTAGCAATCAGCCCCAGCATTTT.

This chain uses TRBV6-1 with TRBJ2-2, with TRBD2 matching 9 bases. The CDR3 consists of 13 residues. Trimming removed 6 bases from V and 6 bases from J; junction bases left unmatched: 2. Germline lookup yields CDR1 MNHNS and CDR2 SASEGT. CDR3 nucleotides: TGTGCCAGCAGGCAGCGGGGGGCCGGGGAGCTGTTTTTT. This translates into CASRQRGAGELFF.